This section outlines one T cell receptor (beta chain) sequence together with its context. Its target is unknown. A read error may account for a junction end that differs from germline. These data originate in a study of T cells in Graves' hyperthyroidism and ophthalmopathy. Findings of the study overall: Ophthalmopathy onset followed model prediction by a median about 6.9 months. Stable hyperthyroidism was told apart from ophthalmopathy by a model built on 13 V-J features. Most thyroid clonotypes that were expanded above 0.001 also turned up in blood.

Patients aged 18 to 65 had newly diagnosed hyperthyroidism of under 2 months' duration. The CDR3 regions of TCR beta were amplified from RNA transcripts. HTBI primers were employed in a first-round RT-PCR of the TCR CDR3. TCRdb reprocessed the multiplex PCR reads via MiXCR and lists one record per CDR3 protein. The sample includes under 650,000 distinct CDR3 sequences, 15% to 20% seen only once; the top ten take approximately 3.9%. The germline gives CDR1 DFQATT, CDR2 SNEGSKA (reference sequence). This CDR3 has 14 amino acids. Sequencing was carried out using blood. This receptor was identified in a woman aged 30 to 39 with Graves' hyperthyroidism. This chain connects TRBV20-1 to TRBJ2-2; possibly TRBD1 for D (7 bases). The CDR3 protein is CSALGDSSTGGLFF. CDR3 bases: TGCAGTGCCTTGGGGGACAGCTCCACCGGGGGGCTGTTTTTT.